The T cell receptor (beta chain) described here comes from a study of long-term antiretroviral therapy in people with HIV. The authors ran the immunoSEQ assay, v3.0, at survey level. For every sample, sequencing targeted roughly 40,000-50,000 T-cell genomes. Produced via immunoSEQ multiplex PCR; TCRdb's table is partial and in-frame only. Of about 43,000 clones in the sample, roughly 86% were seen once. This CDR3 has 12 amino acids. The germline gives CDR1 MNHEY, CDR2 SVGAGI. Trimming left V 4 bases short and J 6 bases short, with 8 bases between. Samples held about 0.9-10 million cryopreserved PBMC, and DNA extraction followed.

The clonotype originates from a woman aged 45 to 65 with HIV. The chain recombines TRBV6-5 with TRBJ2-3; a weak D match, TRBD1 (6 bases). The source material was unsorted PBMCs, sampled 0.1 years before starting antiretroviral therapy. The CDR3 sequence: CASSFQGDTQYF. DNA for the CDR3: TGTGCCAGCAGTTTCCAGGGGGATACGCAGTATTTT.